This T cell receptor (beta chain) was captured in a study of response to subunit inactivated influenza vaccine. Whole-study findings and limits: Each seasonal influenza vaccination recruits few new T cells, the authors suggested.

TCRdb processed the RT-PCR reads anew with MiXCR; each CDR3 protein has one entry. The data hold 650,000 or so distinct CDR3 sequences, with 12% to 15% observed a single time. This clonotype was recorded many times. Its target is unknown. V lost 5 bases, J lost 5 bases, and 3 bases lay in between. The CDR3 sequence is 11 residues long. Germline CDR1 is SGHVS and CDR2 is FQNEAQ. The sequence came from a man in his fifties who received an inactivated influenza vaccine. The chain uses TRBV7-8 and TRBJ2-2; no definite D call. The sample in question was PBMCs from blood, obtained less than 15 days before vaccination. The CDR3 loop reads CASSRTGELFF. The CDR3 nucleotides read TGTGCCAGCAGCCGGACCGGGGAGCTGTTTTTT.